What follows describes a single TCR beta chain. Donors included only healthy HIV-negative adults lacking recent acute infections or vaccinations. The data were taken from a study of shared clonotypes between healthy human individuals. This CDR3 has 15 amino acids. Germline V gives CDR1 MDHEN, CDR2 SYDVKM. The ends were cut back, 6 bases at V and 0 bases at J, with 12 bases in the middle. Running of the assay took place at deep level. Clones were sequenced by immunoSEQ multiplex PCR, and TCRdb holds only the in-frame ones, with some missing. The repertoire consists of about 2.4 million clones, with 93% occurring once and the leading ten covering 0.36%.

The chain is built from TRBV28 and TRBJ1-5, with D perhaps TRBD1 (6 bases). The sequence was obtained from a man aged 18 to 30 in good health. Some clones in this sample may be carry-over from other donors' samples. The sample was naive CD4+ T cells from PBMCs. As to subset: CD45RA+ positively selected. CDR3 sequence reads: CASRAGTPSNQPQHF. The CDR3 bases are TGTGCCAGCAGGGCCGGGACACCTAGCAATCAGCCCCAGCATTTT.